The next 20 T cell receptor beta chains were all read from a single sample in a study of persistence of HIV-infected CD4 T cells. These receptors' antigens are unknown. Overlapping HIV-1 Gag 15-mer peptides at about 1 ug per peptide per mL were used. Sorted nonresponding memory CD4+ T cells were CD40L-negative, CD69-negative, CD45RO-high. Sequencing used immunoSEQ version 4 in survey mode. Sequenced by immunoSEQ multiplex PCR; TCRdb stores in-frame clones only, minus some. The table has roughly 64,000 clones, 65% to 75% seen once. The sequenced sample was CD4+ T cells sorted from PBMCs after roughly 19-hour stimulation, obtained from a patient who received antiretroviral therapy. The origin of the receptors is an adult man with HIV who was CMV-seropositive.

V gene TRBV5-1 combines with J gene TRBJ1-2, with D unresolved. Per germline, CDR1 SGHRS and CDR2 YFSETQ. This CDR3 is 17 amino acids long. V was shortened by 4 bases and J by 4 bases, with 23 bases between the two germline ends. The CDR3 spells CASSPETGTGKRYGYTF. In DNA form, the CDR3 reads TGCGCCAGCAGCCCGGAGACGGGTACGGGAAAACGCTATGGCTACACCTTC.

In the case of this clone: This sample includes further DNA sequences coding for the same CDR3. This chain uses TRBV6-5 with TRBJ1-1, with TRBD1 as a possible D gene (6 bases). Per germline, CDR1 MNHEY and CDR2 SVGAGI. The CDR3 has 14 residues. Trimming left V 2 bases short and J 1 base short, with 8 bases between. CDR3 sequence: CASSYRGGNTEAFF. The CDR3, as DNA: TGTGCCAGCAGTTACCGAGGGGGGAACACTGAAGCTTTCTTT.

V gene TRBV29-1 combines with J gene TRBJ2-7; 9 positions match TRBD2. The V gene's germline CDR1 is SQVTM and CDR2 ANQGSEA. Unmatched junction bases numbered 7, after V lost 4 bases and J lost 6 bases. The CDR3 is 13 residues long. CDR3 coding DNA: TGCAGCGTTGGTATGACTAGCGGTATCGAGCAGTACTTC. Translated: CSVGMTSGIEQYF.

The chain joins TRBV2 to TRBJ1-3; D gene unclear. The CDR3 is 11 residues long. The V gene lost 5 bases and the J gene lost 2 bases, with 1 base spanning the gap. Germline CDR1 and CDR2: SNHLY and FYNNEI. The DNA for the CDR3 is TGTGCCAGCAGTCCTGGAAACACCATATATTTT. This sequence encodes CASSPGNTIYF.

The chain employs TRBV5-5 and TRBJ2-5; TRBD1 aligns across 9 bases. Unmatched junction bases numbered 10, after V lost 5 bases and J lost 5 bases. CDR1 and CDR2 (germline): SGHKS, YYEKEE (reference sequence). The CDR3 is made up of 15 amino acids. CDR3 nucleotide sequence: TGTGCCAGCAGTCCTACCCCGGGACAGGGTGAGACCCAGTACTTC. It translates to CASSPTPGQGETQYF.

The chain has TRBV6-5 and TRBJ2-1; TRBD2 agrees at 8 bases. The CDR3 length is 13 residues. V lost 8 bases to trimming and J lost 10 bases; unmatched junction nucleotides: 10. CDR1 MNHEY and CDR2 SVGAGI come from the germline V gene. The CDR3: CASEYSTGGEQFF. The CDR3 nucleotides are TGTGCCAGCGAATATTCGACGGGAGGGGAGCAGTTCTTC.

V usage is TRBV5-1 and J usage is TRBJ2-2; a weak D match, TRBD2 (6 bases). The CDR3 totals 16 residues. CDR1 SGHRS and CDR2 YFSETQ come from the germline V gene. Trimming cost V 0 bases and J 5 bases, with 14 bases left between them. The CDR3 sequence: CASSLGALEGTGELFF. In nucleotides, the CDR3 is TGCGCCAGCAGCTTGGGGGCTTTGGAGGGGACCGGGGAGCTGTTTTTT. Supplemented by reference TRBV5-1 and TRBJ2-2, the full variable domain reads KAGVTQTPRYLIKTRGQQVTLSCSPISGHRSVSWYQQTPGQGLQFLFEYFSETQRNKGNFPGRFSGRQFSNSRSEMNVSTLELGDSALYLCASSLGALEGTGELFFGEGSRLTVL.

The CDR3 protein is CATQDGNSYEQYF. DNA of the CDR3: TGTGCCACCCAGGACGGCAACTCCTACGAGCAGTACTTC. The chain links TRBV10-3 to TRBJ2-7; D not certain. The CDR3 has 13 residues. CDR1 is ENHRY, CDR2 SYGVKD, per germline. Trimming cost V 10 bases and J 0 bases, with 13 bases left between them.

This clone was observed a handful of times. This chain links TRBV9 with TRBJ2-1, with 12 bases identical to TRBD2. This CDR3 is built from 19 residues. CDR1 is SGDLS, CDR2 YYNGEE, per germline. V lost 4 bases to trimming and J lost 0 bases; unmatched junction nucleotides: 11. The CDR3 region is CASSPPLAGGYSSYNEQFF. CDR3 nucleotide sequence: TGTGCCAGCAGCCCCCCCCTAGCGGGGGGGTATAGCTCCTACAATGAGCAGTTCTTC.

V gene TRBV6-5 combines with J gene TRBJ2-7; no definite D call. The CDR3 runs to 14 residues. V was shortened by 8 bases and J by 2 bases, with 16 bases between the two germline ends. Germline V gene sequence: CDR1 MNHEY, CDR2 SVGAGI. CDR3 bases: TGTGCCAGCGTTCGACAAGGCATGCCCTACGAGCAGTACTTC. Encoded protein: CASVRQGMPYEQYF.

With respect to this clone: Within the sample, other DNA sequences also encode this same CDR3. The J gene is TRBJ1-2, the V gene TRBV3-1 (or the pseudogene TRBV3-2); no definite D call. Trimming pared 1 base from V and 6 bases from J, leaving 3 bases between. The CDR3 has 11 amino acids. The germline gives CDR1 LGHDT, CDR2 YNNKEL (reference sequence). CDR3 amino acids: CASSQGNGYTF. The CDR3, as DNA: TGTGCCAGCAGCCAAGGGAATGGCTACACCTTC.

This clone occurred once. The J gene is TRBJ2-1, the V gene TRBV19, with 7 nucleotides matching TRBD2. Germline values: CDR1 LNHDA, CDR2 SQIVND (reference sequence). The CDR3 is 13 amino acids. V dropped 0 bases and J dropped 12; count of bases not matched to a gene: 5. CDR3 in DNA: TGTGCCAGTAGTATAGAGGGGGAGGGGAGGCAGTTCTTC. It is translated as CASSIEGEGRQFF.

J is TRBJ1-3 and V is TRBV12-3 or TRBV12-4; D remains ambiguous. V was cut by 1 base and J by 10 bases, with 8 bases left in between. The CDR3 totals 12 residues. CDR3 loop: CASSLDLATIYF. DNA for the CDR3: TGTGCCAGCAGTTTAGACCTCGCTACCATATATTTT.

The chain has TRBV19 and TRBJ1-5, with TRBD1 as a possible D gene (5 bases). The V end was cut by 8 bases, the J end by 0 bases, with 11 bases between. Germline loops: CDR1 LNHDA, CDR2 SQIVND (reference sequence). The CDR3 consists of 14 residues. The CDR3 DNA reads TGTGCCAGTGACCTTCAGGGTAGCAATCAGCCCCAGCATTTT. Its translation: CASDLQGSNQPQHF.

The CDR3 DNA reads TGTGCCAGCAGCCGGAGGTTGGACAGCCCGAGCGAAGCTTTCTTT. It codes for CASSRRLDSPSEAFF. The chain has TRBV7-8 and TRBJ1-1, with D possibly being TRBD1 (6 bases). The CDR3 covers 15 residues. CDR1 and CDR2 (germline): SGHVS, FQNEAQ. With 5 bases removed from V and 8 bases from J, the gap between germline ends came to 21 bases. The full variable domain, its missing parts supplied by reference TRBV7-8 and TRBJ1-1, is GAGVSQSPRYKVAKRGQDVALRCDPISGHVSLFWYQQALGQGPEFLTYFQNEAQLDKSGLPSDRFFAERPEGSVSTLKIQRTQQEDSAVYLCASSRRLDSPSEAFFGQGTRLTVV.

This sequence joins TRBV6-5 and TRBJ2-3; 10 bases agree with TRBD2. The CDR3 contains 12 residues. Germline trimming cut 6 bases from V and 13 bases from J; bases unmatched to any gene: 7. The germline CDR1 and CDR2 sequences are MNHEY and SVGAGI. The CDR3 bases are TGTGCCAGCAGGCCAGCGGGGGGGCACGAGTATTTT. Its translation is CASRPAGGHEYF.

The V and J genes are TRBV3-1 (or the pseudogene TRBV3-2) and TRBJ1-2; 7 nucleotides align to TRBD1. Germline V gene data show CDR1 as LGHDT and CDR2 as YNNKEL (reference sequence). The CDR3 covers 17 residues. Unmatched junction bases numbered 14, after V lost 1 base and J lost 6 bases. CDR3 DNA: TGTGCCAGCAGCCAAGGAGTCCGTAATGCAGGGGGAGATGGCTACACCTTC. Encoded protein: CASSQGVRNAGGDGYTF.

As to this clone: One junction end disagrees with the germline gene, perhaps due to a read error. The rearrangement uses TRBV6-5 and TRBJ2-7; 7 nucleotides align to TRBD1. The CDR3 covers 13 residues. Per the germline V gene, CDR1 is MNHEY and CDR2 is SVGAGI. The DNA for the CDR3 is TGTGCCAGCAGTTACTCTTGGACAGGTGGGGAGCACTTC. Translated: CASSYSWTGGEHF.

V is TRBV9 and J is TRBJ2-1; 11 bases map to TRBD1. CDR3 length: 16 residues. The V gene end was trimmed by 3 bases and the J gene end by 5 bases; junction bases not matched to a gene: 7. Germline loops: CDR1 SGDLS, CDR2 YYNGEE. The CDR3 nucleotides read TGTGCCAGCAGCGCGACGGGGACAGGGGGGGACAATGAGCAGTTCTTC. Residues: CASSATGTGGDNEQFF.

The gene calls are TRBV2 and TRBJ1-2; D remains ambiguous. Per germline, CDR1 SNHLY and CDR2 FYNNEI. The CDR3 spans 14 residues. The germline V and J ends were trimmed by 6 bases and 2 bases, with 13 bases remaining between them. CDR3 loop: CASRELGRNYGYTF. The CDR3 bases are TGTGCCAGCAGGGAACTCGGACGGAACTATGGCTACACCTTC. Looking up the rest from reference TRBV2 and TRBJ1-2 gives the full variable domain: EPEVTQTPSHQVTQMGQEVILRCVPISNHLYFYWYRQILGQKVEFLVSFYNNEISEKSEIFDDQFSVERPDGSNFTLKIRSTKLEDSAMYFCASRELGRNYGYTFGSGTRLTVV.